What follows is one T cell receptor delta chain and its context. This clone is judged medium-sized (0.01 to 0.1%). Its antigen has not been determined. No base qualities exist here, and no much larger clone lies one base off it. The data originate from a study of delta chains in infants with herpesvirus infections (dated by TCRdb to the early 2020s). A note on the overall study: From birth, the study prospectively followed a Ugandan infant birth cohort to characterize gammadelta T cell responses to primary cytomegalovirus (CMV) infection. A public fetal Vdelta1/Vgamma8 gammadelta TCR clonotype was searched for in infants infected with CMV after birth. gammadelta TCRs were sequenced from PBMC of 18 CMV-infected infants (one congenitally infected) and 7 to 9 CMV-uninfected infants with enough sample available. Infant blood samples were grouped into approximate age categories of 1.5, 4, 8 and 12 months. Previously published Belgian fetal and cord blood gammadelta TCR data were included only for comparison and were not generated in this cohort.

V and J lose 4 bases and 1 base, and a span of 22 bases separates them. The CDR3 numbers 18 residues from cysteine through phenylalanine. Only CDR3 DNA is held: 54 bases, read in frame from base 1. CDR1 TSWWSYY and CDR2 QGS were looked up in the germline V gene. Pregnant women getting prenatal care were recruited in Kampala, Uganda, and their infants were enrolled; maternal HIV status had to be documented. Home visits to families took place weekly, and collection of infant clinical information, oral swabs and peripheral blood began at 6 weeks of age and was repeated every 4 months after that. Blood was drawn into heparin tubes, and PBMC were separated by Ficoll-Paque density gradient centrifugation and then cryopreserved. Library prep was done by RT-PCR. PBMC RNA was reverse transcribed with SuperScript II using gamma-chain- and delta-chain-specific primers to generate TCR cDNA. cDNA was purified with AMPure XP beads, amplified, and indexed with Illumina adapters using the Nextera XT Index Kit. Sequencing of gammadelta TCR libraries was carried out on an Illumina MiSeq using a V2 300-cycle kit. The original methods were these. Using MiXCR v2.1.12, CDR3 sequences were assembled, and reads were mapped onto D, J and V genes obtained from GenBank. VDJtools v1.2.1 was used to perform repertoire analyses of the CDR3 clonotypes. Identical DNA sequences were merged into single rows after TCRdb reprocessed the public reads with CATT. TCRdb's processing, not the authors' own work, is the source of the V and J calls. The sample table lists more than 1,200 delta-chain clones, less than 8.5% of them with a count of one. The top ten clones comprise roughly a tenth of the sample.

General study outcomes and caveats: The authors noted a small sample size and no race- or environment-matched controls, since nearly all Ugandans acquire CMV before adulthood. In CMV-uninfected infants, the public clonotype might still exist at levels below the detection limit. Detection of the public clonotype was limited to the first time point after infection, and the public clonotype was not found in uninfected infants or in infants infected after 120 days. Public-clonotype frequency among Vdelta1 cells appeared to correlate inversely with age at infection and decayed rapidly, seemingly not persisting beyond 2 to 3 months. Of approximately 20 CMV-infected infants, several carried the public Vdelta1 clonotype: three infants infected postnatally before 120 days of age and the congenitally infected infant.

The sample in question was peripheral blood, obtained at time point 1 of longitudinal follow-up. This receptor was taken from a human donor who was a Ugandan infant, either HIV-exposed or HIV-unexposed (not recorded which). Recombination linked TRDV1 to TRDJ1; the D match is possibly TRDD2 or TRDD3, with 5 bases aligned in each. DNA sequence: TGTGCTCTTGGGGGGGCCTTCGCCGCGATGGGGAGCACCGATAAACTCATCTTT. This gives the protein CALGGAFAAMGSTDKLIF.